The 16 T cell receptor beta chains presented below share a single source sample, sequenced in a study of human T cells and chemical hapten exposure. A single record per CDR3 protein comes from TCRdb applying MiXCR to the RACE reads. This repertoire shows just over 80,000 distinct CDR3 sequences, over 8.5% found once; its top ten account for roughly 4.2%. Time point: patch test 1, 2 weeks after DPC sensitization. Treatment noted: therapeutic diphenylcyclopropenone sensitization with weekly scalp DPC. Sequences were derived from whole blood, sampled in connection with sensitization to the hapten diphenylcyclopropenone (DPC). The receptors were gathered from a woman in her fifties or sixties with alopecia areata. Some clones in this sample may be carry-over from other donors' samples.

This clonotype was recorded at least ten times. V and J are TRBV7-6 and TRBJ1-5, with 8 positions matching TRBD1. The CDR3 runs to 17 residues. Trimming cost V 1 base and J 7 bases; bases outside gene matches: 12. Germline CDR1 is SGHVS and CDR2 is FNYEAQ. DNA of the CDR3: TGTGCCAGCAGCTTAGGGGGCACAGGGGGATCAGGGCAGCCCCAGCATTTT. Translating it yields CASSLGGTGGSGQPQHF.

This clonotype was picked up a small number of times. For the CDR3, the DNA is TGTGCCACGATGGGGGGTCTAGCGGAATACAATGAGCAGTTCTTC. Protein: CATMGGLAEYNEQFF. This chain links TRBV28 with TRBJ2-1; 7 bases agree with TRBD2. J gave up 4 bases and V 10 bases, and 13 bases lay outside the gene matches. Germline V gene lookup returns CDR1 MDHEN and CDR2 SYDVKM. The CDR3 sequence is 15 residues long.

This clonotype was observed a handful of times. CDR3 bases: TGTGCCAGAGACCTGACAGGGGGTTTGATCAATGGCTACACCTTC. As protein: CARDLTGGLINGYTF. The genes are TRBV6-6 and TRBJ1-2; 9 bases fit TRBD1. This CDR3 contains 15 residues. Trimming removed 9 bases from V and 6 bases from J; junction bases left unmatched: 14. Germline V gene lookup returns CDR1 MNHNY and CDR2 SVGAGI (reference sequence).

The CDR3 DNA reads TGTGCCATCAGTGGCCTAGCGGGAGCCTACAATGAGCAGTTCTTC. As protein: CAISGLAGAYNEQFF. The chain joins TRBV10-3 to TRBJ2-1, with 10 nucleotides matching TRBD2. The CDR3 covers 15 residues. Looked up from germline, CDR1 is ENHRY and CDR2 is SYGVKD. Trimming cost V 4 bases and J 2 bases; bases outside gene matches: 2.

This clonotype was recorded a few times. The chain employs TRBV5-5 and TRBJ2-7, with D hard to call. The CDR3 totals 15 residues. Looked up from germline, CDR1 is SGHKS and CDR2 is YYEKEE (reference sequence). V was cut by 0 bases and J by 2 bases, with 12 bases left in between. CDR3 nucleotide sequence: TGTGCCAGCAGCTTGGATCCGGGCTGGACCTACGAGCAGTACTTC. This codes for CASSLDPGWTYEQYF.

There are a few counts of this clonotype. The chain joins TRBV3-1 to TRBJ2-7; 7 nucleotides agree with TRBD1. After removal of 4 bases from V and 0 bases from J, the junction contained 3 bases not matched to a gene. Germline CDR1 reads LGHDT; CDR2 reads YNNKEL (reference sequence). The CDR3 extends over 14 amino acids. The CDR3 spells CASSLGQLSYEQYF. CDR3 in DNA: TGTGCCAGCAGCCTGGGACAGCTCTCCTACGAGCAGTACTTC.

This clonotype has at least ten counts. The chain has TRBV7-2 and TRBJ1-2, with D unclear. Germline CDR1 and CDR2: SGHTA and FQGNSA. The ends were cut back, 6 bases at V and 8 bases at J, with 13 bases in the middle. The CDR3 totals 12 residues. The CDR3: CASSLASRGYTF. The CDR3 DNA reads as TGTGCCAGCAGTTTGGCTTCGCGGGGCTACACCTTC. The full variable domain, rest sourced from reference TRBV7-2 and TRBJ1-2, is GAGVSQSPSNKVTEKGKDVELRCDPISGHTALYWYRQSLGQGLEFLIYFQGNSAPDKSGLPSDRFSAERTGGSVSTLTIQRTQQEDSAVYLCASSLASRGYTFGSGTRLTVV.

The chain uses TRBV7-2 and TRBJ2-3, with D tentatively TRBD2 (7 bases). CDR1 and CDR2 (germline): SGHTA, FQGNSA. V was cut by 1 base and J by 4 bases, with 15 bases left in between. The CDR3 runs 16 residues. This CDR3 is CASSLGGGRSPDTQYF. The CDR3 coding sequence is TGTGCCAGCAGCTTAGGCGGGGGCCGAAGTCCAGATACGCAGTATTTT.

The J gene is TRBJ2-3, the V gene TRBV5-1, with D unclear. The CDR3 contains 14 residues. V lost 0 bases, J lost 2 bases, and 7 bases lay in between. From germline, CDR1 is SGHRS and CDR2 YFSETQ. The CDR3, as DNA: TGCGCCAGCAGCTTGGTTGCGTTCACAGATACGCAGTATTTT. Its translation: CASSLVAFTDTQYF.

There are a few counts of this clonotype. The rearrangement uses TRBV6-6 and TRBJ1-4, with TRBD1 as a possible D gene (5 bases). The CDR3 covers 13 residues. The V and J ends lost 10 bases and 4 bases respectively, with 13 bases between them. Germline-derived CDR1 and CDR2 are MNHNY and SVGAGI (reference sequence). The CDR3: CATGGAVNEKLFF. In DNA, the CDR3 is TGTGCCACCGGCGGGGCGGTTAATGAAAAACTGTTTTTT.

The chain uses TRBV7-2 and TRBJ1-5; D remains unclear. CDR1 is SGHTA and CDR2 is FQGNSA in the germline V gene. V was shortened by 5 bases and J by 0 bases, with 11 bases between the two germline ends. This CDR3 is 15 amino acids long. This chain's CDR3 is CASSGRTGSNQPQHF. In DNA form, the CDR3 reads TGTGCCAGCAGCGGGAGGACGGGTAGCAATCAGCCCCAGCATTTT. The entire variable domain, with the rest obtained from reference TRBV7-2 and TRBJ1-5, is as follows: GAGVSQSPSNKVTEKGKDVELRCDPISGHTALYWYRQSLGQGLEFLIYFQGNSAPDKSGLPSDRFSAERTGGSVSTLTIQRTQQEDSAVYLCASSGRTGSNQPQHFGDGTRLSIL.

This clonotype has ten or more counts. The V gene is TRBV7-9, the J gene TRBJ2-1; 10 positions match TRBD2. V trimming: 4 bases; J trimming: 10 bases; junction bases outside the gene matches: 4. Germline assignment: CDR1 SEHNR and CDR2 FQNEAQ (reference sequence). The length of the CDR3 is 13 residues. This CDR3 reads CASSSPSGSEQFF. DNA for the CDR3: TGTGCCAGCAGCTCCCCTAGCGGGAGCGAGCAGTTCTTC.

CDR3 residues: CASSFPGTGVSVYEQYF. CDR3 DNA sequence: TGTGCCAGCAGCTTTCCCGGGACAGGGGTCTCGGTCTACGAGCAGTACTTC. The chain joins TRBV11-2 to TRBJ2-7; 10 nucleotides match TRBD1. This CDR3 is 17 amino acids long. Looked up from germline, CDR1 is SGHAT and CDR2 is FQNNGV. V lost 3 bases and J lost 3; bases outside the gene matches: 11.

This clonotype was observed a handful of times. V is TRBV27 and J is TRBJ1-4; D ambiguous. Trimming shortened V by 6 bases and J by 1 base, and 9 bases separated the two germline ends. This CDR3 has 14 residues. The V gene's germline CDR1 is MNHEY and CDR2 SMNVEV (reference sequence). CDR3 residues: CASRPWVTNEKLFF. CDR3 in DNA: TGTGCCAGCAGACCCTGGGTAACTAATGAAAAACTGTTTTTT.

Remarks on this clonotype: The germline gene is not matched at one end of the junction; a read error may be the cause. This chain joins TRBV27 and TRBJ2-7; D is perhaps TRBD1 (6 bases). Germline values: CDR1 MNHEY, CDR2 SMNVEV (reference sequence). CDR3 size: 8 residues. Here the CDR3 reads CASRTGRF. CDR3 in DNA: TGTGCCAGCAGAACAGGGCGCTTC.

This clonotype was counted between two and nine times. The chain carries TRBV10-1 and TRBJ2-5; TRBD2 agrees at 13 bases. In germline, CDR1 is WNHNN, CDR2 SYGVQD (reference sequence). Trimming at V came to 5 bases and at J to 1 base, leaving 7 bases not matched to a gene. The CDR3 is made up of 17 amino acids. Here the CDR3 reads CASSQPGLAGCQETQYF. In DNA, the CDR3 is TGCGCCAGCAGTCAACCGGGACTAGCGGGATGCCAAGAGACCCAGTACTTC.